Presented here are 5 T cell receptor beta chains from one specimen sequenced in a study of T cell changes during pregnancy in multiple sclerosis. This table comes from immunoSEQ multiplex PCR, and its TCRdb copy is limited to in-frame clones, with some not included. In the table there are tens of thousands of clones, over 80% of which are singletons. The sample was CD4+ T cells from peripheral blood mononuclear cells, taken in the third trimester of pregnancy. Source of these receptors: a female donor with multiple sclerosis, enrolled in a pregnancy study.

V gene TRBV6-6 combines with J gene TRBJ1-2; D remains unclear. Germline CDR1 is MNHNY and CDR2 is SVGAGI (reference sequence). Trimming shortened V by 8 bases and J by 6 bases, and 13 bases separated the two germline ends. This CDR3 is built from 12 residues. The CDR3 sequence: CASARGDHGYTF. Here the CDR3 DNA reads TGTGCCAGCGCTCGGGGTGACCATGGCTACACCTTC.

This chain links TRBV25-1 with TRBJ2-1; the match to TRBD2 covers 11 bases. The CDR3 covers 16 residues. CDR1 and CDR2 from the germline V gene are MGHDK and SYGVNS. J gave up 7 bases and V 5 bases, and 10 bases lay outside the gene matches. The CDR3 region is CASSSYTSGRSNEQFF. The CDR3 DNA reads as TGTGCCAGCAGTTCCTACACTAGCGGGAGAAGTAATGAGCAGTTCTTC.

The chain carries TRBV5-1 and TRBJ2-7; 7 nucleotides align to TRBD2. Trimming cost V 1 base and J 7 bases; bases outside gene matches: 8. Germline assignment: CDR1 SGHRS and CDR2 YFSETQ. The CDR3 runs 14 residues. CDR3 nucleotide sequence: TGCGCCAGCAGCTTGAAGGGACTCGGGGGGGAGCAGTACTTC. It translates to CASSLKGLGGEQYF.

This clone was detected only once. The V call is TRBV27, the J call TRBJ1-5; 7 bases are shared with TRBD1. This CDR3 has 15 residues. Trimming at V came to 5 bases and at J to 6 bases, leaving 10 bases not matched to a gene. Germline-derived CDR1 and CDR2 are MNHEY and SMNVEV (reference sequence). The DNA for the CDR3 is TGTGCCAGCAGTACCCGGTTGGCAGGGGGTCAGCCCCAGCATTTT. This encodes CASSTRLAGGQPQHF.

The rearrangement joins TRBV7-3 to TRBJ2-3, with TRBD2 identical over 7 bases. Germline-derived CDR1 and CDR2 are SGHTA and FQGTGA. The CDR3 loop spans 17 amino acids. Losses at the gene ends were 3 bases for V and 1 base for J; bases not matched to a gene: 10. This CDR3 is CASSFLGGRDGTDTQYF. Written as DNA, the CDR3 is TGTGCCAGCAGCTTTTTAGGCGGGAGAGACGGCACAGATACGCAGTATTTT.